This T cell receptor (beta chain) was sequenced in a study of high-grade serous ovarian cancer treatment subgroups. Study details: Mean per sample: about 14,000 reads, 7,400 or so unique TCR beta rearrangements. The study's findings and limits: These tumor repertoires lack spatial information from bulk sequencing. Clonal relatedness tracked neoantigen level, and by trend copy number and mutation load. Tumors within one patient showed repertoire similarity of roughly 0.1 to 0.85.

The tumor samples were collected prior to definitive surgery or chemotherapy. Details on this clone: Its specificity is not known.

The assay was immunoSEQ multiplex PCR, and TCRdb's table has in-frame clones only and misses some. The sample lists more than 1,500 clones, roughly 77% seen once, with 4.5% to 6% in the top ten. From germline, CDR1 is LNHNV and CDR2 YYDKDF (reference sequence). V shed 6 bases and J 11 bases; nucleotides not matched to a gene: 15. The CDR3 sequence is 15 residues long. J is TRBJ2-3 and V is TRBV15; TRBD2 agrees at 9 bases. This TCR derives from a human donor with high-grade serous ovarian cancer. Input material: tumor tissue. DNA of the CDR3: TGTGCCACCAGGTTGGAAGCTAGCGGGACGTTTAGGCAGTATTTT. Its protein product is CATRLEASGTFRQYF.